This entry lists 30 T cell receptor beta chains sequenced from one sample in a study of blood T cell repertoires in COVID-19. Profiled with immunoSEQ multiplex PCR; TCRdb holds only in-frame clones, not every one. The data show 200,000 to 250,000 clones, with approximately 83% seen just once and less than 2.5% held by the top ten. Sequencing used peripheral blood. The source is an older woman with acute or convalescent COVID-19.

The rearrangement uses TRBV6-6 and TRBJ1-1; D unclear. Germline assignment: CDR1 MNHNY and CDR2 SVGAGI (reference sequence). This CDR3 region has 13 residues. Trimming pared 3 bases from V and 2 bases from J, leaving 7 bases between. The CDR3 protein is CASSYLDNTEAFF. Written as DNA, the CDR3 is TGTGCCAGCAGTTATCTAGATAACACTGAAGCTTTCTTT.

Only one count was recorded for this clone. The J gene is TRBJ1-2, the V gene TRBV7-2; the D gene is possibly TRBD1 (5 bases). Per the germline V gene, CDR1 is SGHTA and CDR2 is FQGNSA. Trimming pared 3 bases from V and 8 bases from J, leaving 19 bases between. This CDR3 contains 15 residues. CDR3 in amino acids: CASSLLPGVAEGYTF. The DNA for the CDR3 is TGTGCCAGCAGCTTGCTTCCGGGGGTCGCGGAAGGCTACACCTTC.

The rearrangement joins TRBV27 to TRBJ1-1; D is perhaps TRBD1 (6 bases). Germline lookup yields CDR1 MNHEY and CDR2 SMNVEV (reference sequence). The CDR3 is 20 amino acids. Trimming took off 3 bases at V and 1 base at J, with 27 bases between the two ends. The CDR3 nucleotides read TGTGCCAGCAGTTTGTTACCGTGGCGGGGGGCGGCCAATGCGAACACTGAAGCTTTCTTT. Amino acids: CASSLLPWRGAANANTEAFF.

The rearrangement links TRBV5-1 to TRBJ1-6; maybe TRBD1 (6 bases). The CDR3 extends over 14 amino acids. V was pared by 0 bases and J by 6 bases, with 7 bases between. Germline V lookup: CDR1 SGHRS, CDR2 YFSETQ. The CDR3 DNA reads as TGCGCCAGCAGCTTGGGGGACATTAATTCACCCCTCCACTTT. Protein: CASSLGDINSPLHF.

The DNA of the CDR3 is TGTGCCAGCAGCCAACGTGGGACAGGGGAGACCCAGTACTTC. It encodes CASSQRGTGETQYF. The V gene is TRBV11-3, the J gene TRBJ2-5; 9 bases map to TRBD1. Trimming took 5 bases from V and 5 from J; bases not matched to a gene: 6. This CDR3 is 14 amino acids long. Germline CDR1 and CDR2: SGHNT and YENEEA. Variable domain in full (rest from reference TRBV11-3 and TRBJ2-5): EAGVVQSPRYKIIEKKQPVAFWCNPISGHNTLYWYLQNLGQGPELLIRYENEEAVDDSQLPKDRFSAERLKGVDSTLKIQPAELGDSAVYLCASSQRGTGETQYFGPGTRLLVL.

This chain joins TRBV30 and TRBJ1-1; TRBD1 matches at 9 bases. Per germline, CDR1 GTSNPN and CDR2 SVGIG (reference sequence). V was clipped by 4 bases and J by 8 bases; unmatched bases: 5. CDR3 length: 12 amino acids. CDR3 residues: CAWIGDRVEAFF. The CDR3 DNA follows: TGTGCCTGGATAGGGGACAGGGTGGAAGCTTTCTTT.

The genes are TRBV5-5 and TRBJ2-3, with D unclear. This CDR3 is 14 amino acids long. CDR1 SGHKS and CDR2 YYEKEE come from the germline V gene (reference sequence). V shed 1 base and J shed 2 bases, with 8 bases lying between them. The CDR3 DNA is TGTGCCAGCAGCTTGCTGGAGTTCACAGATACGCAGTATTTT. This encodes CASSLLEFTDTQYF.

There are a few counts of this clone. V usage is TRBV7-2 and J usage is TRBJ1-1; 7 positions agree with TRBD1. V trimming: 6 bases; J trimming: 4 bases; junction bases outside the gene matches: 8. Per the germline V gene, CDR1 is SGHTA and CDR2 is FQGNSA. This CDR3 spans 14 amino acids. CDR3 amino acids: CASRQYRGRTEAFF. The CDR3 DNA reads TGTGCCAGCAGGCAATACAGGGGCCGCACTGAAGCTTTCTTT.

The V call is TRBV2, the J call TRBJ1-5; 8 positions match TRBD1. Germline CDR1 SNHLY, CDR2 FYNNEI. The CDR3 has 15 residues. V lost 7 bases to trimming and J lost 1 base; unmatched junction nucleotides: 6. The DNA for the CDR3 is TGTGCCAGCACCACGGACAGGGCGAGCAATCAGCCCCAGCATTTT. It encodes CASTTDRASNQPQHF. Full variable domain (outside the CDR3, taken from reference TRBV2 and TRBJ1-5): EPEVTQTPSHQVTQMGQEVILRCVPISNHLYFYWYRQILGQKVEFLVSFYNNEISEKSEIFDDQFSVERPDGSNFTLKIRSTKLEDSAMYFCASTTDRASNQPQHFGDGTRLSIL.

The chain employs TRBV20-1 and TRBJ2-7, with D tentatively TRBD2 (5 bases). Deletions cut 3 bases from V and 6 bases from J, with 18 bases between. This CDR3 is built from 14 residues. From germline, CDR1 is DFQATT and CDR2 SNEGSKA (reference sequence). CDR3 in DNA: TGCAGTGCTAGTCCTTCTATAGGGAGCGCCGAGCAGTACTTC. As protein: CSASPSIGSAEQYF.

Here the CDR3 DNA reads TGTGCCAGCAGCGTAGCCGTCAAAGGGGGCGATGGCTACACCTTC. Translation: CASSVAVKGGDGYTF. The rearrangement joins TRBV9 to TRBJ1-2; 7 bases match TRBD1. The germline V gene encodes CDR1 SGDLS and CDR2 YYNGEE. After removal of 0 bases from V and 6 bases from J, the junction contained 8 bases not matched to a gene. The CDR3 is 15 residues long.

V is TRBV30 and J is TRBJ1-4; D unclear. The germline CDR1 and CDR2 sequences are GTSNPN and SVGIG (reference sequence). The V and J ends lost 0 bases and 5 bases respectively, with 10 bases between them. The CDR3 runs 14 residues. The CDR3 DNA is TGTGCCTGGAGTGTACGCGGCAGAAATGAAAAACTGTTTTTT. Translating it yields CAWSVRGRNEKLFF. Based on the CDR3 plus reference TRBV30 and TRBJ1-4, the full variable domain is SQTIHQWPATLVQPVGSPLSLECTVEGTSNPNLYWYRQAAGRGLQLLFYSVGIGQISSEVPQNLSASRPQDRQFILSSKKLLLSDSGFYLCAWSVRGRNEKLFFGSGTQLSVL.

The J gene is TRBJ1-6, the V gene TRBV7-3; 7 bases agree with TRBD1. The CDR3 has 15 residues. Looked up from germline, CDR1 is SGHTA and CDR2 is FQGTGA. The J segment lost 6 bases and the V segment lost 9 bases, leaving 11 bases of the junction unmatched. CDR3 in amino acids: CARVLDRTPNSPLHF. CDR3 DNA sequence: TGTGCCAGGGTCCTGGACAGGACCCCTAATTCACCCCTCCACTTT.

Worth noting for this clone: Other nucleotide sequences from this sample produce the same CDR3. The chain uses TRBV7-3 and TRBJ1-1; D may be TRBD1 (6 bases). The V and J ends lost 5 bases and 1 base respectively, with 8 bases between them. Germline V gene lookup returns CDR1 SGHTA and CDR2 FQGTGA. The CDR3 loop spans 13 amino acids. Here the CDR3 reads CASSAQGNTEAFF. The CDR3 DNA reads as TGTGCCAGCAGCGCACAGGGGAACACTGAAGCTTTCTTT.

This chain links TRBV7-8 with TRBJ1-3; D is ambiguous. The CDR3 contains 15 residues. CDR1 SGHVS and CDR2 FQNEAQ come from the germline V gene. Trimming cost V 2 bases and J 2 bases, with 10 bases left between them. CDR3 residues: CASSLSMVAGNTIYF. The DNA for the CDR3 is TGTGCCAGCAGCTTATCTATGGTAGCTGGAAACACCATATATTTT.

This clone was recorded only once. The same CDR3 also results from other DNA sequences found in this sample. The V call is TRBV2, the J call TRBJ2-2, with D uncertain. V was pared by 5 bases and J by 1 base, with 5 bases between. Germline V CDR1 and CDR2: SNHLY, FYNNEI. The length of the CDR3 is 13 residues. CDR3 bases: TGTGCCAGCAGTAGAGAGAACACCGGGGAGCTGTTTTTT. Translation: CASSRENTGELFF.

This clone was observed a handful of times. The rearrangement uses TRBV19 and TRBJ1-2, with D hard to call. Trimming took off 10 bases at V and 2 bases at J, with 8 bases between the two ends. The length of the CDR3 is 11 residues. Germline CDR1 is LNHDA and CDR2 is SQIVND (reference sequence). The DNA of the CDR3 is TGTGCCACCTTACGGAACTATGGCTACACCTTC. It codes for CATLRNYGYTF.

This chain connects TRBV10-3 to TRBJ1-1; 9 bases match TRBD1. The CDR3 is 12 amino acids. CDR1 and CDR2 (germline): ENHRY, SYGVKD. With 4 bases clipped from V and 6 bases from J, the junction kept 0 bases outside the gene matches. The DNA for the CDR3 is TGTGCCATCAGTGGGACAGGGGCTGAAGCTTTCTTT. Translated, it gives CAISGTGAEAFF.

The CDR3 coding sequence is TGTGCCTGGCAAAGGACAGGGACGCGTGGAAACACCATATATTTT. It yields the protein CAWQRTGTRGNTIYF. This chain uses TRBV30 with TRBJ1-3; TRBD1 matches at 8 bases. V lost 5 bases to trimming and J lost 3 bases; unmatched junction nucleotides: 9. The germline V gene has CDR1 GTSNPN and CDR2 SVGIG (reference sequence). This CDR3 spans 15 amino acids.

This clone was recorded a few times. The rearrangement joins TRBV28 to TRBJ1-2; D is ambiguous. The CDR3 extends over 13 amino acids. The V gene lost 4 bases and the J gene lost 4 bases, with 10 bases spanning the gap. The germline V gene encodes CDR1 MDHEN and CDR2 SYDVKM. In nucleotides, the CDR3 is TGTGCCAGCAGTTCGGAGTCTCCCTATGGCTACACCTTC. Translation: CASSSESPYGYTF.

In regard to this clone: Other DNA sequences in this sample translate to the same CDR3. The chain uses TRBV5-6 and TRBJ1-2; D may be TRBD1 (6 bases). Germline lookup yields CDR1 SGHDT and CDR2 YYEEEE. V was shortened by 4 bases and J by 10 bases, with 11 bases between the two germline ends. CDR3 length: 11 residues. The CDR3 sequence: CASSLDRTYTF. DNA for the CDR3: TGTGCCAGCAGCCTGGACAGAACCTACACCTTC.

V and J are TRBV4-2 and TRBJ1-1, with unresolved D. This CDR3 contains 15 residues. The V gene lost 4 bases and the J gene lost 8 bases, with 20 bases spanning the gap. Germline CDR1 reads LGHNA; CDR2 reads YNFKEQ. CDR3 amino acids: CASSPLGLLDSEAFF. CDR3 in DNA: TGTGCCAGCAGCCCCTTAGGACTCCTTGACTCCGAAGCTTTCTTT.

This clone was detected only once. The chain has TRBV13 and TRBJ1-6; D uncertain. Germline-derived CDR1 and CDR2 are PRHDT and FYEKMQ (reference sequence). V shed 4 bases and J shed 7 bases, with 17 bases lying between them. CDR3 length equals 16 residues. Here the CDR3 reads CASSSGSGNGNSPLHF. CDR3 coding DNA: TGTGCCAGCAGCTCGGGGTCTGGGAACGGGAATTCACCCCTCCACTTT. The entire variable domain, with the rest obtained from reference TRBV13 and TRBJ1-6, is as follows: AAGVIQSPRHLIKEKRETATLKCYPIPRHDTVYWYQQGPGQDPQFLISFYEKMQSDKGSIPDRFSAQQFSDYHSELNMSSLELGDSALYFCASSSGSGNGNSPLHFGNGTRLTVT.

The V call is TRBV6-5, the J call TRBJ2-7, with a weak D call TRBD2 (5 bases). The CDR3 length is 13 residues. V gave up 6 bases and J gave up 5 bases, with 14 bases separating them. Germline V lookup: CDR1 MNHEY, CDR2 SVGAGI. The DNA of the CDR3 is TGTGCCAGCAGCGCGGGTCTGAAAGACGAGCAGTACTTC. It translates to CASSAGLKDEQYF.

The chain links TRBV4-2 to TRBJ2-1, with 8 bases identical to TRBD1. The germline CDR1 and CDR2 sequences are LGHNA and YNFKEQ. This CDR3 comprises 16 residues. Trimming at V came to 0 bases and at J to 4 bases, leaving 5 bases not matched to a gene. CDR3 coding DNA: TGTGCCAGCAGCCAAGAAGACAGGGGCAGATACAATGAGCAGTTCTTC. It codes for CASSQEDRGRYNEQFF.

This rearrangement joins TRBV11-2 to TRBJ2-5; the match to TRBD2 covers 9 bases. This CDR3 has 18 residues. Germline V CDR1 and CDR2: SGHAT, FQNNGV. Trimming cost V 0 bases and J 4 bases; bases outside gene matches: 12. CDR3 nucleotide sequence: TGTGCCAGCAGCTTAGATCCCGTGCCAGCGGGGGGTGTAGAGACCCAGTACTTC. Its translation is CASSLDPVPAGGVETQYF.

This clone was recorded a few times. V is TRBV15 and J is TRBJ2-1; 9 bases match TRBD1. Germline CDR1 and CDR2: LNHNV and YYDKDF (reference sequence). Trimming cost V 1 base and J 5 bases; bases outside gene matches: 9. CDR3 length: 17 residues. The CDR3 loop is CATSRGDGTGPDNEQFF. CDR3 sequence (DNA): TGTGCCACCAGCAGAGGTGATGGGACAGGGCCTGACAATGAGCAGTTCTTC.

The chain uses TRBV20-1 and TRBJ2-1, with 15 nucleotides matching TRBD2. V shed 3 bases, J shed 7 bases, and the junction held 4 bases outside the gene matches. The germline gives CDR1 DFQATT, CDR2 SNEGSKA (reference sequence). CDR3 size: 15 residues. The CDR3 loop reads CSASKGLAGGNEQFF. CDR3 bases: TGCAGTGCTAGTAAAGGACTAGCGGGGGGGAATGAGCAGTTCTTC.

This rearrangement joins TRBV6-5 to TRBJ1-6; a possible D gene is TRBD1 (6 bases). The CDR3 runs to 14 residues. In germline, CDR1 is MNHEY, CDR2 SVGAGI. Trimming took 6 bases from V and 3 from J, leaving 9 bases between them. CDR3 sequence reads: CASSKQGYNSPLHF. In DNA form, the CDR3 reads TGTGCCAGCAGCAAACAGGGCTATAATTCACCCCTCCACTTT.

In its sample, this clone was seen once. The chain is built from TRBV5-6 and TRBJ1-2; perhaps TRBD1 as D (5 bases). V was shortened by 2 bases and J by 2 bases, with 10 bases between the two germline ends. In germline, CDR1 is SGHDT, CDR2 YYEEEE. The CDR3 covers 14 residues. The CDR3 here is CASSFGGVNYGYTF. The CDR3 region has the DNA TGTGCCAGCAGCTTTGGGGGGGTCAACTATGGCTACACCTTC. Drawing the rest from reference TRBV5-6 and TRBJ1-2, the complete variable domain is DAGVTQSPTHLIKTRGQQVTLRCSPKSGHDTVSWYQQALGQGPQFIFQYYEEEERQRGNFPDRFSGHQFPNYSSELNVNALLLGDSALYLCASSFGGVNYGYTFGSGTRLTVV.